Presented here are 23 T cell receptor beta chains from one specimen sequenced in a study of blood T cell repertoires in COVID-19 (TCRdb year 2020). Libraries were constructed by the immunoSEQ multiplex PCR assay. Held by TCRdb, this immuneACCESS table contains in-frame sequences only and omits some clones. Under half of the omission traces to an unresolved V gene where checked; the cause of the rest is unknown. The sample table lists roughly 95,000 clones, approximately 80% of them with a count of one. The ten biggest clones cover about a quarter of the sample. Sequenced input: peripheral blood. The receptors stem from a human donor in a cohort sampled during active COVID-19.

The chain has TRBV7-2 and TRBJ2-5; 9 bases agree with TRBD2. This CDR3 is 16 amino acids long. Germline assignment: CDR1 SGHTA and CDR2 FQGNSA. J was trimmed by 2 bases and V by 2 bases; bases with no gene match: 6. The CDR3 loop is CASSLMAGGVQETQYF. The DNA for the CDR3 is TGTGCCAGCAGCTTAATGGCGGGGGGGGTTCAAGAGACCCAGTACTTC.

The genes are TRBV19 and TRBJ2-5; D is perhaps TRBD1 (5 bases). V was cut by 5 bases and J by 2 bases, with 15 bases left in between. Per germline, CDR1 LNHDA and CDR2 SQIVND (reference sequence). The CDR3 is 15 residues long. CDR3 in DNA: TGTGCCAGTAGTCGAGTTCGGGCAGGGCAAGAGACCCAGTACTTC. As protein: CASSRVRAGQETQYF.

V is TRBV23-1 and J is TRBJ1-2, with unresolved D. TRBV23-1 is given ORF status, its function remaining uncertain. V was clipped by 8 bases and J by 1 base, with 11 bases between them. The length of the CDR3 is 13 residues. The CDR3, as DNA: TGCGCCAGCGAGCAAGATTATAACTATGGCTACACCTTC. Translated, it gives CASEQDYNYGYTF.

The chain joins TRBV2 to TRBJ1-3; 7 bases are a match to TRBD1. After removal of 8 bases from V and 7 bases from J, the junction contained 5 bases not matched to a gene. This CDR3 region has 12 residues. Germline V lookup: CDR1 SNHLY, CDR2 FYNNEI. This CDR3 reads CASGGTANTIYF. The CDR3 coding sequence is TGTGCCAGCGGGGGGACAGCTAACACCATATATTTT.

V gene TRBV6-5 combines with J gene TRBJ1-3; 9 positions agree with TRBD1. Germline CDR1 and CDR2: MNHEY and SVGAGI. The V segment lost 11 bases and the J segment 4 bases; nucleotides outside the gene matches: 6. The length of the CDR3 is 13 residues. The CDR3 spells CAGRGQGGNTIYF. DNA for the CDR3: TGTGCCGGACGGGGACAGGGAGGAAACACCATATATTTT.

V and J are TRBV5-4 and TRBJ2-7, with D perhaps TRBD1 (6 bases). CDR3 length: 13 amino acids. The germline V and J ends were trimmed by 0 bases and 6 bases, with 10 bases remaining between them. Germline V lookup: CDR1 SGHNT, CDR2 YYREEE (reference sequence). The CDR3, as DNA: TGTGCCAGCAGCTTGGACAGGGTTGGCGAGCAGTACTTC. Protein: CASSLDRVGEQYF.

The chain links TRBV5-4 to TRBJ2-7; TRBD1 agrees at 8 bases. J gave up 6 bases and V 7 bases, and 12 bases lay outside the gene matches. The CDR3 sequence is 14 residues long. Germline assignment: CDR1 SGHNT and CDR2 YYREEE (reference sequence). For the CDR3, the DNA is TGTGCCAGCGGAGACAGGGGACCATCGAGCGAGCAGTACTTC. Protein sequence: CASGDRGPSSEQYF.

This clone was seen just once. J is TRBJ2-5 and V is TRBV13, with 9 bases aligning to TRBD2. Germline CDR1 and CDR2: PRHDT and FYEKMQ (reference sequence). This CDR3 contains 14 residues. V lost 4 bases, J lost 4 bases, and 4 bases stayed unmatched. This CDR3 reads CASSSRGLAETQYF. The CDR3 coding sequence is TGTGCCAGCAGCTCCCGGGGACTAGCAGAGACCCAGTACTTC. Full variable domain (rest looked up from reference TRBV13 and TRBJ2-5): AAGVIQSPRHLIKEKRETATLKCYPIPRHDTVYWYQQGPGQDPQFLISFYEKMQSDKGSIPDRFSAQQFSDYHSELNMSSLELGDSALYFCASSSRGLAETQYFGPGTRLLVL.

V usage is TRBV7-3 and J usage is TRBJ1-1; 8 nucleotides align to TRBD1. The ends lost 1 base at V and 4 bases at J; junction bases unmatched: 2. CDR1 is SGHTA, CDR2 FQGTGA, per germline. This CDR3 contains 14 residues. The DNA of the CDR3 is TGTGCCAGCAGCTTAAACAGGGGGAGCACTGAAGCTTTCTTT. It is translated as CASSLNRGSTEAFF.

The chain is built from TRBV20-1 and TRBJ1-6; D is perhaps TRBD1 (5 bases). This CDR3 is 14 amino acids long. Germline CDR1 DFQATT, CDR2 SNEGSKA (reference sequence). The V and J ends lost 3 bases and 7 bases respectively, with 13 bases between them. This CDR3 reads CSASRTQGNSPLHF. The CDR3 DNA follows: TGCAGTGCTAGTAGGACACAAGGGAATTCACCCCTCCACTTT.

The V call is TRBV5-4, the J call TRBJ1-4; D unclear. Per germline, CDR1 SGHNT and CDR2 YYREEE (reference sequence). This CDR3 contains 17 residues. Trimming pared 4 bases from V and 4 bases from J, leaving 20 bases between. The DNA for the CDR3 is TGTGCCAGCAGCGGGGTTCCTGGGAGGGTTGATAATGAAAAACTGTTTTTT. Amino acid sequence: CASSGVPGRVDNEKLFF.

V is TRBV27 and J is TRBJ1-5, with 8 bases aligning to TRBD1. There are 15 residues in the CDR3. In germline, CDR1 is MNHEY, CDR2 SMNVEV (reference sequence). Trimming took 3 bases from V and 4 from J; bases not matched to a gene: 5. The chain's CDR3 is CASSLSTGGNQPQHF. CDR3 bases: TGTGCCAGCAGTTTGTCCACAGGGGGGAATCAGCCCCAGCATTTT.

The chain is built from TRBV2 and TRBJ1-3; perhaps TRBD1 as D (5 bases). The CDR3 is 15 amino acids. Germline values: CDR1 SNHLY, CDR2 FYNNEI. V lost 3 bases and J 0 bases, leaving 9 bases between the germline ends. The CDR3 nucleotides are TGTGCCAGCAGTGAGCAGGGTTTCTCTGGAAACACCATATATTTT. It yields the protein CASSEQGFSGNTIYF.

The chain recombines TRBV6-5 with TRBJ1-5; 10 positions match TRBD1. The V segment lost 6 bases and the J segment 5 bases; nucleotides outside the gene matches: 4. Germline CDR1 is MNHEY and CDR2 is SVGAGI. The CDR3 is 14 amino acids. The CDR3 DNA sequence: TGTGCCAGCAGAACGGGACAGGGGTATCAGCCCCAGCATTTT. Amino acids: CASRTGQGYQPQHF.

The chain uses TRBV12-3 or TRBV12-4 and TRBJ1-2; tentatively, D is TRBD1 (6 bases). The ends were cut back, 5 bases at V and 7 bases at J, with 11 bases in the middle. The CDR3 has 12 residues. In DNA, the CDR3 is TGTGCCAGCAGTACGACAGGTGGTGGCTACACCTTC. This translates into CASSTTGGGYTF.

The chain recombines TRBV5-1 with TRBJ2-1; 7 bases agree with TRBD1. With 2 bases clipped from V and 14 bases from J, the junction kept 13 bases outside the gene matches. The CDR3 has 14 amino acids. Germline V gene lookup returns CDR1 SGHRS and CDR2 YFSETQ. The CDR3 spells CASSLGQASQEEFF. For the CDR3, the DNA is TGCGCCAGCAGCTTAGGACAGGCATCTCAAGAGGAGTTCTTC.

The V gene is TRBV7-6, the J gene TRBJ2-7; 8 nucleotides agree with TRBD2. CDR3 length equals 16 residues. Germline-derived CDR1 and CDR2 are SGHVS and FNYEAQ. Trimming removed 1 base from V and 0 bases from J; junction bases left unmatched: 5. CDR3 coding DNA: TGTGCCAGCAGCTTAGGACTAGCGACAATCTCCTACGAGCAGTACTTC. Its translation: CASSLGLATISYEQYF.

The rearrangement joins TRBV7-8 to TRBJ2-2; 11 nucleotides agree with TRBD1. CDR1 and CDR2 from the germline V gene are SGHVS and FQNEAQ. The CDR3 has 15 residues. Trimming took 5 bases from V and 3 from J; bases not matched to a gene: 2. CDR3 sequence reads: CASSAGQGDTGELFF. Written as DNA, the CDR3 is TGTGCCAGCAGCGCGGGACAGGGGGACACCGGGGAGCTGTTTTTT.

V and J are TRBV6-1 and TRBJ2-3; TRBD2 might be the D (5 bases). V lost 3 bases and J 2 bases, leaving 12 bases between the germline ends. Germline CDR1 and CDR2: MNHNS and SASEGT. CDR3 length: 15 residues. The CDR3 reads CASSDRTRYTDTQYF. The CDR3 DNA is TGTGCCAGCAGTGACAGAACTAGGTACACAGATACGCAGTATTTT.

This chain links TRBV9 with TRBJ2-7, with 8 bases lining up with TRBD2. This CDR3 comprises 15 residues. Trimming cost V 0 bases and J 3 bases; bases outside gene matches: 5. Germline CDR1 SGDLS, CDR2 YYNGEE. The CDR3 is CASSVAPAGVYEQYF. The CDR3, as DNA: TGTGCCAGCAGCGTAGCCCCAGCGGGAGTCTACGAGCAGTACTTC.

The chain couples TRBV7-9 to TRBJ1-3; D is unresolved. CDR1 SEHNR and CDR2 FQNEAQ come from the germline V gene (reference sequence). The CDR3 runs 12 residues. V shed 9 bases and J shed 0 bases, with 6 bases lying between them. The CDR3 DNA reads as TGTGCCAGACGAGACTCTGGAAACACCATATATTTT. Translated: CARRDSGNTIYF.

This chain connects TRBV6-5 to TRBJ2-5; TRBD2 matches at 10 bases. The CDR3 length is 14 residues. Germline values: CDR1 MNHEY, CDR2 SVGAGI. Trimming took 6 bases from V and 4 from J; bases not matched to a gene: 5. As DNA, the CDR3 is TGTGCCAGCAGCCTGTTAGCGGGGGGAGAGACCCAGTACTTC. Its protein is CASSLLAGGETQYF.

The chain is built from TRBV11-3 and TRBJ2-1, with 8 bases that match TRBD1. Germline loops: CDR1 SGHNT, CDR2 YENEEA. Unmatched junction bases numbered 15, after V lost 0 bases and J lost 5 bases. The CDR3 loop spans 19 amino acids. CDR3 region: CASSLDPSTGTGRHNEQFF. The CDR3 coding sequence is TGTGCCAGCAGCTTAGATCCATCAACAGGGACAGGTCGACACAATGAGCAGTTCTTC. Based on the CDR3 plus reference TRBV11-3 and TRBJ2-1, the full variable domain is EAGVVQSPRYKIIEKKQPVAFWCNPISGHNTLYWYLQNLGQGPELLIRYENEEAVDDSQLPKDRFSAERLKGVDSTLKIQPAELGDSAVYLCASSLDPSTGTGRHNEQFFGPGTRLTVL.